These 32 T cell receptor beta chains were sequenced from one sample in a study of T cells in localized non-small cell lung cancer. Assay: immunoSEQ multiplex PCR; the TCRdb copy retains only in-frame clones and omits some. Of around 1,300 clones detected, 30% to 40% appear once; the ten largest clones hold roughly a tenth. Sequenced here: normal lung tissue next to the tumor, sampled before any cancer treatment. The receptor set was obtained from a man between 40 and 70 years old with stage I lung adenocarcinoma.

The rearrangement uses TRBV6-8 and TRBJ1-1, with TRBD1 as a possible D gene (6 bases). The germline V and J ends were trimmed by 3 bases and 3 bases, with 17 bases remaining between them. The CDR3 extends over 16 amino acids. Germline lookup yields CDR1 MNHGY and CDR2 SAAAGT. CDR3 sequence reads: CASSYLYGQLDTEAFF. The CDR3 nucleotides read TGTGCCAGCAGTTATCTTTATGGACAGCTTGACACTGAAGCTTTCTTT.

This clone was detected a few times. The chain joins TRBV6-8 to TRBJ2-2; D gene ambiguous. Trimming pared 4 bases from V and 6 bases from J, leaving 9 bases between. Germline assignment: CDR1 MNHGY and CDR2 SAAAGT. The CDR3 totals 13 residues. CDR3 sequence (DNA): TGTGCCAGCAGTTTGGAGCAGGCCGGGGAGCTGTTTTTT. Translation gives CASSLEQAGELFF.

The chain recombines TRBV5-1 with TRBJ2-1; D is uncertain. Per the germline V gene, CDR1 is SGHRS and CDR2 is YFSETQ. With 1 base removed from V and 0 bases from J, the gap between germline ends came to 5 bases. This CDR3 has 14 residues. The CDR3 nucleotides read TGCGCCAGCAGCTTGATGAGCTCCTACAATGAGCAGTTCTTC. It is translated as CASSLMSSYNEQFF.

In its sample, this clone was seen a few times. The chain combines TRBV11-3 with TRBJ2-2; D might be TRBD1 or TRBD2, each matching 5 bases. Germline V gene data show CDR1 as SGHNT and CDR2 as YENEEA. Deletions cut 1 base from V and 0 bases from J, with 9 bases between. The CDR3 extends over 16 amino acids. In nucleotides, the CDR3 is TGTGCCAGCAGCTTAGTTGGGGGTACGAACACCGGGGAGCTGTTTTTT. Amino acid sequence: CASSLVGGTNTGELFF.

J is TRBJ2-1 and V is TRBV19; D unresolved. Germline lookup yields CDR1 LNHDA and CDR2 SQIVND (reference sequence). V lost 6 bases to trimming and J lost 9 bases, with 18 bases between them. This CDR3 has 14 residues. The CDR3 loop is CASSWSSDSGEQFF. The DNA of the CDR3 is TGTGCCAGTAGCTGGTCGTCCGACTCGGGTGAGCAGTTCTTC.

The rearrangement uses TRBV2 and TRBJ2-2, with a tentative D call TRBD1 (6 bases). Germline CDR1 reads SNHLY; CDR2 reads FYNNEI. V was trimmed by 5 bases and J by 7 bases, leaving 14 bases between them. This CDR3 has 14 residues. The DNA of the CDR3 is TGTGCCAGCAGTCGATGGACAGCCAGCGGGGAGCTGTTTTTT. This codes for CASSRWTASGELFF.

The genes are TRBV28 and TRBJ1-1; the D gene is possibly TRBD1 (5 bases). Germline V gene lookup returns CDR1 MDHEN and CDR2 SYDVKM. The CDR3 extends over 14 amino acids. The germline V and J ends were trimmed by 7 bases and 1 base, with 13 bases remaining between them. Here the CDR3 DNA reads TGTGCCAGCAACCCCATACAGGCGAACACTGAAGCTTTCTTT. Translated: CASNPIQANTEAFF.

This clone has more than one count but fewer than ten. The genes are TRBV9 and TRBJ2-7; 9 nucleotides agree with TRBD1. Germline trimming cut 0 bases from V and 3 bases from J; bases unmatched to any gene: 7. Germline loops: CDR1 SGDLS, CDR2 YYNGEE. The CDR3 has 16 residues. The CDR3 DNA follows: TGTGCCAGCAGCGTAGCCGCCGGGACAGGGTACTACGAGCAGTACTTC. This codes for CASSVAAGTGYYEQYF.

The CDR3 protein is CASTPGPEAEKLFF. The CDR3 DNA reads TGTGCCAGCACCCCGGGGCCAGAAGCTGAAAAACTGTTTTTT. The rearrangement links TRBV6-8 to TRBJ1-4; tentatively, D is TRBD1 (5 bases). CDR3 length: 14 residues. From germline, CDR1 is MNHGY and CDR2 SAAAGT. V lost 7 bases and J lost 7, with 16 bases in between.

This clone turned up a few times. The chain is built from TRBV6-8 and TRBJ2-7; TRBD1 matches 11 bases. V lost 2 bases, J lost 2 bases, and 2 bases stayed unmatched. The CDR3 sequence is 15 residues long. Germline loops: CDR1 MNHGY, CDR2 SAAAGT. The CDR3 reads CASSYMGQGAYEQYF. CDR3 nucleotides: TGTGCCAGCAGTTACATGGGACAGGGGGCCTACGAGCAGTACTTC.

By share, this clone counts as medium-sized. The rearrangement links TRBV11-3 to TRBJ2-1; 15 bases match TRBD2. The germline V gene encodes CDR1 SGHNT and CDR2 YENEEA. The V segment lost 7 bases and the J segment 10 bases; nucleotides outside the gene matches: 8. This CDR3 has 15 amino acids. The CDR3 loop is CASTFYGTSGGEQFF. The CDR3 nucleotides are TGTGCCAGCACCTTCTACGGGACTAGCGGGGGGGAGCAGTTCTTC.

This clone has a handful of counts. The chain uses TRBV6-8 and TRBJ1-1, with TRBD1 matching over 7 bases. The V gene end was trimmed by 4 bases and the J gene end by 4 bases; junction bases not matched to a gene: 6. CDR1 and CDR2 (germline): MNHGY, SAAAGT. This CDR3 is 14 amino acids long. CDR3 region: CASSSRGGVTEAFF. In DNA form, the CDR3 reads TGTGCCAGCAGTTCCAGGGGGGGAGTCACTGAAGCTTTCTTT.

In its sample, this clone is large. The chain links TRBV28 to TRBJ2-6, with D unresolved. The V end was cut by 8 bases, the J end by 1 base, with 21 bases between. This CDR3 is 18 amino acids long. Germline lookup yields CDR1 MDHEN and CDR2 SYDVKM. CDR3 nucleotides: TGTGCCAGCTTAACCCTCCATGATCGCGGTTCTGGGGCCAACGTCCTGACTTTC. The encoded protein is CASLTLHDRGSGANVLTF.

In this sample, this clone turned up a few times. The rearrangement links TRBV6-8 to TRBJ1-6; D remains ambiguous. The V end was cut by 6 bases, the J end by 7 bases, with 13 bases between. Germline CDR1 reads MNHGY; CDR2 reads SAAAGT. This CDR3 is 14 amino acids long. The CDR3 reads CASSPGSRNSPLHF. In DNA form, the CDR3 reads TGTGCCAGCAGCCCGGGGAGCCGCAATTCACCCCTCCACTTT.

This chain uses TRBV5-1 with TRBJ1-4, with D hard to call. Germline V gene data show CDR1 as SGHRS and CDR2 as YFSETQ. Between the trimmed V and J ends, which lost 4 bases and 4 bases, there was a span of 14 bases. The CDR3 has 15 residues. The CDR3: CASSPEAQLNEKLFF. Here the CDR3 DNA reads TGCGCCAGCAGCCCCGAGGCCCAGCTTAATGAAAAACTGTTTTTT.

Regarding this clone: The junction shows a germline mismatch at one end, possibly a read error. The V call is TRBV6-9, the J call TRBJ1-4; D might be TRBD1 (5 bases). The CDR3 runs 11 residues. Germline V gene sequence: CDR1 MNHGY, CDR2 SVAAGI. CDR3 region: CASSYGRGGGF. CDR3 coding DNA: TGTGCCAGCAGTTACGGCAGAGGTGGGGGTTTT.

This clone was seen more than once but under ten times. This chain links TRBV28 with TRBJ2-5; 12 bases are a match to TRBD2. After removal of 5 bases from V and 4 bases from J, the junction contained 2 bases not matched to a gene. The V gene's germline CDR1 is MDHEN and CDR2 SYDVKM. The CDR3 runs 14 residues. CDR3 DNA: TGTGCCAGCAGTGTGACTAGCGGGAGAGAGACCCAGTACTTC. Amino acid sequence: CASSVTSGRETQYF. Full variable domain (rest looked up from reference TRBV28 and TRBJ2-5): DVKVTQSSRYLVKRTGEKVFLECVQDMDHENMFWYRQDPGLGLRLIYFSYDVKMKEKGDIPEGYSVSREKKERFSLILESASTNQTSMYLCASSVTSGRETQYFGPGTRLLVL.

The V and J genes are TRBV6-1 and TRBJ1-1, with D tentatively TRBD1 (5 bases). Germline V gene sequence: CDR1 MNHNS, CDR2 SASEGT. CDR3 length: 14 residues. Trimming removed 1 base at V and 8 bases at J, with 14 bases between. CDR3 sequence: CASSEDPRAREAFF. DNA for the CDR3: TGTGCCAGCAGTGAAGACCCCAGGGCCCGCGAAGCTTTCTTT.

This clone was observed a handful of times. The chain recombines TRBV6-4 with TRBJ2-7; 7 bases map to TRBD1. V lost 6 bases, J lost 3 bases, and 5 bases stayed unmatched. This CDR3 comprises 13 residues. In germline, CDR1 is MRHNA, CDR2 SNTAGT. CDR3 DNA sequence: TGTGCCAGCAGAGCGACAGGGCGCTACGAGCAGTACTTC. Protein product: CASRATGRYEQYF.

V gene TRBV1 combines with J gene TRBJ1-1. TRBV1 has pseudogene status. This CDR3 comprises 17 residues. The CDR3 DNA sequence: TGCGCCAGCAGCCAAGTTGGGTCTGGGGAGGGGAACACTGAAGCTTTCTTT. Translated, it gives CASSQVGSGEGNTEAFF.

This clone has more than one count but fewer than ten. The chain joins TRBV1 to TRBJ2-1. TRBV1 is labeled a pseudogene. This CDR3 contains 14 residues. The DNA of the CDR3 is TGCGCCAGCAGCCAGTGGGGGGCCCACAATGAGCAGTTCTTC. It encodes CASSQWGAHNEQFF.

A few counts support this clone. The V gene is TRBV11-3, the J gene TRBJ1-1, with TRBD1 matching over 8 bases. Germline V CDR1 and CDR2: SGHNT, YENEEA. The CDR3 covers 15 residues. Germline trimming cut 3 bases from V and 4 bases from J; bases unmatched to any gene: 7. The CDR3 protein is CASSLDRVGGTEAFF. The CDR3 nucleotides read TGTGCCAGCAGCTTGGACAGGGTTGGGGGCACTGAAGCTTTCTTT.

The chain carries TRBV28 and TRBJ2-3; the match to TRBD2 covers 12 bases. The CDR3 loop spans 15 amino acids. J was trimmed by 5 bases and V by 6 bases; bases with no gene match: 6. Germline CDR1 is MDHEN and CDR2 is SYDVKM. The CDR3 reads CASSRLAGAIDTQYF. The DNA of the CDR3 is TGTGCCAGCAGCAGACTAGCGGGAGCGATAGATACGCAGTATTTT. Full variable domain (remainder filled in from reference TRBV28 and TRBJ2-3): DVKVTQSSRYLVKRTGEKVFLECVQDMDHENMFWYRQDPGLGLRLIYFSYDVKMKEKGDIPEGYSVSREKKERFSLILESASTNQTSMYLCASSRLAGAIDTQYFGPGTRLTVL.

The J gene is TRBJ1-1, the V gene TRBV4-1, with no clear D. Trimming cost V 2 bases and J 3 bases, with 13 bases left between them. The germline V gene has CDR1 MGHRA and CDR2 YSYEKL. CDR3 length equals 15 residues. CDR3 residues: CASSQLLTGYTEAFF. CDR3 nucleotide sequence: TGCGCCAGCAGCCAACTATTGACGGGGTACACTGAAGCTTTCTTT.

The CDR3, as DNA: TGTGCCAGTAGTATAGCGGGGGGTACAGATACGCAGTATTTT. Its protein product is CASSIAGGTDTQYF. V gene TRBV19 combines with J gene TRBJ2-3; 7 nucleotides match TRBD2. V dropped 1 base and J dropped 3; count of bases not matched to a gene: 1. The CDR3 has 14 amino acids. CDR1 is LNHDA, CDR2 SQIVND, per germline (reference sequence).

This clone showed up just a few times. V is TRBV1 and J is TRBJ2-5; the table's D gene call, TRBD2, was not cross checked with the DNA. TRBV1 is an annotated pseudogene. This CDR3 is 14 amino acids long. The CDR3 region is CASSQDGGTKTQYF. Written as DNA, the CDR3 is TGCGCCAGCAGCCAAGACGGAGGTACAAAGACCCAGTACTTC.

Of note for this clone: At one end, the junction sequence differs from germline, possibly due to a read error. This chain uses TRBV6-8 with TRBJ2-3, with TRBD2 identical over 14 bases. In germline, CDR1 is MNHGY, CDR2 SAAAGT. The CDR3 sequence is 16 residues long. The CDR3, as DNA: TGTGCCAGCAGTGACTCGACTAGCGGGGGGGCAGATACGCAGTATTTT. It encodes CASSDSTSGGADTQYF.

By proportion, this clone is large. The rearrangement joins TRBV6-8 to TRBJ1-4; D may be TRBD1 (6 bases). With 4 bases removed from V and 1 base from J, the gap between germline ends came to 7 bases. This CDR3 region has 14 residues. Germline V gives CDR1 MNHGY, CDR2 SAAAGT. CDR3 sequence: CASSSGETNEKLFF. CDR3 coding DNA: TGTGCCAGCAGTTCAGGGGAAACTAATGAAAAACTGTTTTTT.

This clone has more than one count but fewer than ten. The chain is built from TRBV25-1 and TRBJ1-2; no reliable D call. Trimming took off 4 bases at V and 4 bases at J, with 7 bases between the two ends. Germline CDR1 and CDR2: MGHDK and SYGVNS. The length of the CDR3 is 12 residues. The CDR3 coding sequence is TGTGCCAGCAGTGGCCCCTTCTATGGCTACACCTTC. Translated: CASSGPFYGYTF.

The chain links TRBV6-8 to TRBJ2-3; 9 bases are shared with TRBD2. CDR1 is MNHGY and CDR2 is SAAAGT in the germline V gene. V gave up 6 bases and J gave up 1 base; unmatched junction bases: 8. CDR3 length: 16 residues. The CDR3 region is CASSPTSSGGTDTQYF. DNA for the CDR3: TGTGCCAGCAGCCCAACATCTAGCGGGGGCACAGATACGCAGTATTTT.

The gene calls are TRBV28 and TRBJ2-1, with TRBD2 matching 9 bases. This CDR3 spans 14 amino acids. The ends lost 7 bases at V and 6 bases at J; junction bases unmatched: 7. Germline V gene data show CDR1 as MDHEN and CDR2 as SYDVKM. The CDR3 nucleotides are TGTGCCAGCATTGGTCTAGCGGGAAGCAATGAGCAGTTCTTC. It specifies CASIGLAGSNEQFF.

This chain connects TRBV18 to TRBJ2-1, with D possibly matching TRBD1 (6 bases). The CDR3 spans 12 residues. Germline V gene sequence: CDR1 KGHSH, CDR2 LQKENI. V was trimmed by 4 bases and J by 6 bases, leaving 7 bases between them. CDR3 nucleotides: TGTGCCAGCTCACGGGACACCAATGAGCAGTTCTTC. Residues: CASSRDTNEQFF.